The sequence of this T cell receptor beta chain was determined in a study of blood T cells in healthy people across ages. The CDR3 totals 16 residues. CDR1 DFQATT and CDR2 SNEGSKA come from the germline V gene (reference sequence). The table lists this clonotype with a few counts. The antigen remains undetermined. A sample-barcoded 5' primer and a J-beta primer mix were used in a second PCR of about 7 to 12 cycles. TCRdb analysed the 5' RACE reads with MiXCR anew, one entry per CDR3 protein. This sample carries some 730,000 distinct CDR3 sequences, about a fifth of them seen once, and the ten largest clones take under 25%. Healthy Caucasian individuals from Russia aged about 6 to 100 were enrolled as donors. Notes on the study in general: Expanded clonotype changes were possibly confounded by unknown donor CMV status. Both naive CD4+ cell counts and diversity were greater in long-lived donors than in aged donors. In older individuals, TCR beta diversity per million T cells was lower, falling roughly linearly with age.

This receptor was taken from a man between 65 and 79 years old in good health. Material for sequencing was blood. The genes are TRBV20-1 and TRBJ2-1; a weak D match, TRBD1 (5 bases). The DNA end is a closer match to TRBJ2-7, so the J assignment may be wrong. The CDR3 nucleotides are TGCAGTGCTAGACGGTCGGTTGGGCAGGGCAGAATTGAGCAGTACTTC. Protein sequence: CSARRSVGQGRIEQYF.